The 9 T cell receptor beta chains presented below share a single source sample, sequenced in a study of blood T cells in healthy people across ages. A second 7 to 11 cycle PCR used barcoded and J-beta primers. In TCRdb, the 5' RACE reads were re-called with MiXCR into one record per CDR3 protein. The data contain roughly 1,500,000 distinct CDR3 sequences, approximately 42% of them seen just once; the ten biggest clones take up approximately 7.9%. Sequencing was done on a sample of blood. Receptor source: a woman aged 18 to 35 in good health.

This chain links TRBV25-1 with TRBJ1-5; no firm D call. CDR3 length: 16 amino acids. The germline CDR1 and CDR2 sequences are MGHDK and SYGVNS. Trimming took 2 bases from V and 5 from J, leaving 16 bases between them. The CDR3 sequence: CASSEKGGLDYQPQHF. The CDR3 DNA follows: TGTGCCAGCAGTGAAAAAGGAGGTCTTGATTATCAGCCCCAGCATTTT.

This clonotype has just a few counts. The chain recombines TRBV14 with TRBJ2-4, with D perhaps given as TRBD1 or TRBD2 (5 bases each). Germline CDR1 is SGHDN and CDR2 is FVKESK. The CDR3 consists of 14 residues. Trimming removed 1 base at V and 9 bases at J, with 13 bases between. The CDR3 is CASSQAGAQGIQYF. CDR3 DNA sequence: TGTGCCAGCAGCCAAGCCGGGGCCCAGGGCATTCAGTACTTC.

V is TRBV6-1 and J is TRBJ1-1; D is unclear. The CDR3 extends over 14 amino acids. V gave up 3 bases and J gave up 4 bases, with 12 bases separating them. Germline V gene lookup returns CDR1 MNHNS and CDR2 SASEGT. The CDR3 protein is CASSDIDISTEAFF. DNA for the CDR3: TGTGCCAGCAGTGATATCGACATAAGCACTGAAGCTTTCTTT.

The chain couples TRBV11-2 to TRBJ2-5; the D is unclear. Germline V CDR1 and CDR2: SGHAT, FQNNGV. The CDR3 is 16 amino acids. CDR3 in amino acids: CTGSFQWGGNQETQYF. In DNA form, the CDR3 reads TGTACCGGCAGCTTCCAGTGGGGTGGAAATCAAGAGACCCAGTACTTC. The whole variable domain, filled in from reference TRBV11-2 and TRBJ2-5, reads EAGVAQSPRYKIIEKRQSVAFWCNPISGHATLYWYQQILGQGPKLLIQFQNNGVVDDSQLPKDRFSAERLKGVDSTLKIQPAKLEDSAVYLCTGSFQWGGNQETQYFGPGTRLLVL.

This sequence joins TRBV29-1 and TRBJ2-7, with 9 nucleotides matching TRBD2. The CDR3 consists of 16 residues. Trimming cost V 8 bases and J 3 bases; bases outside gene matches: 17. In germline, CDR1 is SQVTM, CDR2 ANQGSEA. Here the CDR3 reads CSRCPGTSPGDYEQYF. The CDR3 nucleotides read TGCAGCCGCTGTCCCGGGACTAGCCCCGGGGACTACGAGCAGTACTTC.

The J gene is TRBJ2-1, the V gene TRBV27; D gene unclear. Germline assignment: CDR1 MNHEY and CDR2 SMNVEV (reference sequence). The CDR3 covers 14 residues. Trimming pared 2 bases from V and 10 bases from J, leaving 15 bases between. The CDR3 loop reads CASSLRPESHEQFF. CDR3 nucleotide sequence: TGTGCCAGCAGTTTAAGGCCGGAAAGCCACGAGCAGTTCTTC.

The genes are TRBV10-3 and TRBJ2-5, with 7 nucleotides matching TRBD2. The germline gives CDR1 ENHRY, CDR2 SYGVKD. Trimming cost V 2 bases and J 0 bases; bases outside gene matches: 9. CDR3 size: 17 residues. This chain's CDR3 is CAISEVLGSGYQETQYF. The DNA of the CDR3 is TGTGCCATCAGTGAGGTACTTGGTAGCGGGTACCAAGAGACCCAGTACTTC.

This clonotype was counted between two and nine times. This chain uses TRBV7-2 with TRBJ2-6; 7 nucleotides line up with TRBD2. Trimming removed 4 bases from V and 0 bases from J; junction bases left unmatched: 3. The CDR3 loop spans 16 amino acids. CDR1 SGHTA and CDR2 FQGNSA come from the germline V gene. CDR3 loop: CASSSSGPSGANVLTF. CDR3 DNA: TGTGCCAGCAGCTCTAGCGGTCCCTCTGGGGCCAACGTCCTGACTTTC.

This clonotype came up a few times. V usage is TRBV10-3 and J usage is TRBJ1-5; 7 bases match TRBD1. The CDR3 covers 15 residues. Germline-derived CDR1 and CDR2 are ENHRY and SYGVKD. V gave up 11 bases and J gave up 2 bases; unmatched junction bases: 12. The CDR3 sequence: CALGGGGGGNQPQHF. In nucleotides, the CDR3 is TGTGCCCTCGGGGGGGGAGGGGGCGGCAATCAGCCCCAGCATTTT.